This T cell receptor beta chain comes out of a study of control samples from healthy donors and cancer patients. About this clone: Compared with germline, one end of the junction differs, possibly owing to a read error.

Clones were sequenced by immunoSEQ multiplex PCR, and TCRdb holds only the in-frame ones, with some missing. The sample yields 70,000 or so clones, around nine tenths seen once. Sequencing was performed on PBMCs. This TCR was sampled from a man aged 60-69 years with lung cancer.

The CDR3 coding sequence is TGTGCCAGCAGTCAAGAGGGACGCACAGATACGCGGTATTTT. It translates to CASSQEGRTDTRYF. The chain employs TRBV27 and TRBJ2-3; the D gene could be TRBD1 or TRBD2 (5 bases each). The CDR3 runs 14 residues. Germline CDR1 MNHEY, CDR2 SMNVEV (reference sequence).